Listed here are 22 T cell receptor beta chains from one sample, sequenced in a study of shared clonotypes between healthy human individuals. Sequencing was performed with immunoSEQ multiplex PCR; in TCRdb, only in-frame clones are kept and a portion is missing. The top ten hold approximately 0.36% of the sample, which has fewer than 2.5 million clones, more than 85% seen once. Input material: naive CD4+ T cells from PBMCs. Indicated subset: CD45RA+ positively selected. The receptors come from a man aged 18 to 29 in good health. Some clones in this sample may be carry-over from other donors' samples.

This chain connects TRBV14 to TRBJ1-3; D gene ambiguous. The germline CDR1 and CDR2 sequences are SGHDN and FVKESK. Trimming removed 1 base from V and 2 bases from J, with 18 bases in between. This CDR3 is built from 18 residues. The chain's CDR3 is CASSQAFRAGHTGNTIYF. CDR3 bases: TGTGCCAGCAGCCAAGCCTTCCGCGCAGGCCATACTGGAAACACCATATATTTT. The whole variable domain, filled in from reference TRBV14 and TRBJ1-3, reads EAGVTQFPSHSVIEKGQTVTLRCDPISGHDNLYWYRRVMGKEIKFLLHFVKESKQDESGMPNNRFLAERTGGTYSTLKVQPAELEDSGVYFCASSQAFRAGHTGNTIYFGEGSWLTVV.

V gene TRBV29-1 combines with J gene TRBJ2-3; possibly TRBD1 or TRBD2 for D (5 bases each). Trimming took 4 bases from V and 5 from J, leaving 10 bases between them. Germline V CDR1 and CDR2: SQVTM, ANQGSEA. CDR3 length equals 12 residues. CDR3 nucleotide sequence: TGCAGCGTTGGCCTGGGGGTAGATACGCAGTATTTT. Residues: CSVGLGVDTQYF.

CDR3 sequence: CASSPRPGTANTGELFF. The CDR3 nucleotides read TGTGCCAGCAGCCCACGACCCGGGACAGCGAACACCGGGGAGCTGTTTTTT. This rearrangement joins TRBV11-1 to TRBJ2-2; 7 bases align to TRBD1. Per germline, CDR1 SGHAT and CDR2 FQDESV (reference sequence). The length of the CDR3 is 17 residues. Trimming removed 5 bases from V and 0 bases from J; junction bases left unmatched: 9.

This sequence joins TRBV28 and TRBJ1-3; 7 nucleotides match TRBD1. Germline trimming cut 6 bases from V and 2 bases from J; bases unmatched to any gene: 4. Germline assignment: CDR1 MDHEN and CDR2 SYDVKM. The CDR3 is 14 residues long. The CDR3 spells CASSPDRAGNTIYF. CDR3 bases: TGTGCCAGCAGCCCCGACAGGGCTGGAAACACCATATATTTT. The whole variable domain, remainder taken from reference TRBV28 and TRBJ1-3, is DVKVTQSSRYLVKRTGEKVFLECVQDMDHENMFWYRQDPGLGLRLIYFSYDVKMKEKGDIPEGYSVSREKKERFSLILESASTNQTSMYLCASSPDRAGNTIYFGEGSWLTVV.

This sequence joins TRBV4-1 and TRBJ2-3; maybe TRBD1 (10 bases). Germline CDR1 MGHRA, CDR2 YSYEKL. V was clipped by 4 bases and J by 6 bases, with 20 bases between them. The CDR3 spans 16 residues. CDR3 nucleotides: TGCGCCAGCAGCCGGCCTCTAGCGGGACAGGGGGATACGCAGTATTTT. Protein sequence: CASSRPLAGQGDTQYF.

J is TRBJ1-1 and V is TRBV15; D gene ambiguous. The CDR3 totals 15 residues. Per germline, CDR1 LNHNV and CDR2 YYDKDF (reference sequence). Trimming took off 3 bases at V and 4 bases at J, with 15 bases between the two ends. The DNA of the CDR3 is TGTGCCACCAGCAGGAGAGACACTCGGGGCACTGAAGCTTTCTTT. Translated: CATSRRDTRGTEAFF.

The chain couples TRBV5-5 to TRBJ1-4; D remains unclear. Per germline, CDR1 SGHKS and CDR2 YYEKEE (reference sequence). V lost 5 bases, J lost 0 bases, and 8 bases lay in between. The CDR3 runs to 14 residues. CDR3 amino acids: CASRRTATNEKLFF. The CDR3, as DNA: TGTGCCAGCAGGAGGACGGCAACTAATGAAAAACTGTTTTTT. Together with reference TRBV5-5 and TRBJ1-4, the CDR3 gives the full variable domain: DAGVTQSPTHLIKTRGQQVTLRCSPISGHKSVSWYQQVLGQGPQFIFQYYEKEERGRGNFPDRFSARQFPNYSSELNVNALLLGDSALYLCASRRTATNEKLFFGSGTQLSVL.

The V and J genes are TRBV29-1 and TRBJ2-3, with D hard to call. Trimming removed 4 bases from V and 6 bases from J, with 14 bases in between. The length of the CDR3 is 13 residues. Germline lookup yields CDR1 SQVTM and CDR2 ANQGSEA. In DNA form, the CDR3 reads TGCAGCGTTGTCTCTGGGTCCCTGGATACGCAGTATTTT. It is translated as CSVVSGSLDTQYF.

The chain joins TRBV10-3 to TRBJ2-3; D call uncertain. The CDR3 has 13 residues. CDR1 and CDR2 from the germline V gene are ENHRY and SYGVKD. The V gene lost 8 bases and the J gene lost 2 bases, with 11 bases spanning the gap. For the CDR3, the DNA is TGTGCCATCCGCGACGGAGTCACAGATACGCAGTATTTT. It encodes CAIRDGVTDTQYF.

This chain links TRBV5-4 with TRBJ2-2; D is unclear. CDR3 length: 15 residues. Germline CDR1 SGHNT, CDR2 YYREEE (reference sequence). Trimming removed 4 bases at V and 7 bases at J, with 17 bases between. In nucleotides, the CDR3 is TGTGCCAGCAGCAGTATAATTACCCTGGGCGGGGAGCTGTTTTTT. Protein: CASSSIITLGGELFF.

The rearrangement links TRBV28 to TRBJ1-5, with a weak D call TRBD1 (5 bases). V lost 5 bases and J 7 bases, leaving 9 bases between the germline ends. Germline V lookup: CDR1 MDHEN, CDR2 SYDVKM. The CDR3 length is 12 residues. The CDR3 is CASSVHRQPQHF. Here the CDR3 DNA reads TGTGCCAGCAGTGTTCACAGGCAGCCCCAGCATTTT.

The V call is TRBV9, the J call TRBJ2-7; possible D gene TRBD2, 6 bases. This CDR3 region has 15 residues. CDR1 is SGDLS, CDR2 YYNGEE, per germline. Trimming cost V 2 bases and J 2 bases, with 14 bases left between them. CDR3 in DNA: TGTGCCAGCAGCGTTAGGTCGGGAGCTGCCTACGAGCAGTACTTC. This encodes CASSVRSGAAYEQYF.

This clone was observed once. DNA of the CDR3: TGTGCCAGCAGCACCACAGGGGGCGGCAATCAGCCCCAGCATTTT. Encoded protein: CASSTTGGGNQPQHF. J is TRBJ1-5 and V is TRBV7-9; 9 bases match TRBD1. This CDR3 region has 15 residues. V was pared by 5 bases and J by 2 bases, with 4 bases of the junction left unmatched. Germline V CDR1 and CDR2: SEHNR, FQNEAQ (reference sequence).

The genes are TRBV7-7 and TRBJ1-1; unclear D gene. CDR3 length equals 13 residues. Trimming removed 10 bases at V and 0 bases at J, with 12 bases between. Germline CDR1 is SSHAT and CDR2 is FNYEAQ (reference sequence). The CDR3 nucleotides read TGTGCCACTGGGTCTCAGGTGAACACTGAAGCTTTCTTT. Translation gives CATGSQVNTEAFF.

The chain uses TRBV6-1 and TRBJ1-2; D is unresolved. The V and J ends lost 4 bases and 2 bases respectively, with 11 bases between them. The CDR3 totals 14 residues. Germline loops: CDR1 MNHNS, CDR2 SASEGT. CDR3 loop: CASSAGGQNYGYTF. The DNA of the CDR3 is TGTGCCAGCAGTGCAGGAGGGCAGAACTATGGCTACACCTTC.

This chain connects TRBV5-5 to TRBJ1-2; 7 positions match TRBD1. V dropped 4 bases and J dropped 1; count of bases not matched to a gene: 10. Germline V gives CDR1 SGHKS, CDR2 YYEKEE (reference sequence). There are 16 residues in the CDR3. This CDR3 is CASSPGTVRFNYGYTF. DNA of the CDR3: TGTGCCAGCAGCCCCGGGACAGTGAGATTTAACTATGGCTACACCTTC. The variable domain in full, completed from reference TRBV5-5 and TRBJ1-2, reads DAGVTQSPTHLIKTRGQQVTLRCSPISGHKSVSWYQQVLGQGPQFIFQYYEKEERGRGNFPDRFSARQFPNYSSELNVNALLLGDSALYLCASSPGTVRFNYGYTFGSGTRLTVV.

V usage is TRBV27 and J usage is TRBJ2-7, with 7 bases aligning to TRBD2. The trim removed 6 bases at V and 1 base at J, leaving 6 bases unmatched. The CDR3 sequence is 14 residues long. In germline, CDR1 is MNHEY, CDR2 SMNVEV (reference sequence). CDR3 nucleotides: TGTGCCAGCAGGGCCTCGGGACTATCCTACGAGCAGTACTTC. This translates into CASRASGLSYEQYF.

The rearrangement joins TRBV5-4 to TRBJ1-5; D is unresolved. Trimming removed 2 bases at V and 5 bases at J, with 8 bases between. The CDR3 has 13 amino acids. Germline values: CDR1 SGHNT, CDR2 YYREEE (reference sequence). CDR3 coding DNA: TGTGCCAGCAGCTTATTCCCCGATCAGCCCCAGCATTTT. This translates into CASSLFPDQPQHF.

The gene calls are TRBV11-2 and TRBJ2-5; D is ambiguous. In germline, CDR1 is SGHAT, CDR2 FQNNGV. Trimming removed 5 bases from V and 4 bases from J, with 14 bases in between. The CDR3 length is 14 residues. The CDR3 region has the DNA TGTGCCAGCAGCCCCTCCATATTCCGAGAGACCCAGTACTTC. This sequence encodes CASSPSIFRETQYF.

This clone has just one count. This chain uses TRBV5-6 with TRBJ1-1, with D hard to call. Germline CDR1 and CDR2: SGHDT and YYEEEE. The germline V and J ends were trimmed by 2 bases and 4 bases, with 6 bases remaining between them. This CDR3 is built from 12 residues. CDR3 DNA sequence: TGTGCCAGCAGCTTATTTTTCACTGAAGCTTTCTTT. Protein: CASSLFFTEAFF.

The chain joins TRBV2 to TRBJ2-7; 10 bases align to TRBD2. V was clipped by 6 bases and J by 5 bases; unmatched bases: 7. The length of the CDR3 is 14 residues. Germline lookup yields CDR1 SNHLY and CDR2 FYNNEI. The CDR3 region is CASSNLAGVDEQYF. Written as DNA, the CDR3 is TGTGCCAGCAGCAATCTAGCGGGAGTCGACGAGCAGTACTTC.

The genes are TRBV6-1 and TRBJ2-5; D unresolved. The CDR3 consists of 12 residues. Germline V gene data show CDR1 as MNHNS and CDR2 as SASEGT. Trimming removed 2 bases at V and 4 bases at J, with 5 bases between. The CDR3 sequence: CASSEWGETQYF. In nucleotides, the CDR3 is TGTGCCAGCAGTGAATGGGGAGAGACCCAGTACTTC.